The rows below give T cell receptor beta chains drawn from one sample of a study of CXCR3-negative and CXCR3-positive naive CD8 T cells. TCRdb reworked the 5' RACE reads into one entry per CDR3 protein, no DNA. This repertoire comprises 40,000 to 45,000 distinct CDR3 sequences; its ten largest clones make up about 8%. The sample comprised memory CD8+ T cells from blood. The receptors here all came from a human donor in good health. Some clones in this sample may be carry-over from other donors' samples. Both conserved end residues are part of each CDR3. Size is stated for part of the rows, as once, few or many counts, or as a class when the clone is expanded.

J gene: TRBJ2-1; clone size: -; CDR3 length: 16; V gene: TRBV4-1; CDR3 protein: CASSQEGLAGGNEQFF
J gene: TRBJ1-5; clone size: -; CDR3 length: 15; V gene: TRBV12-3/TRBV12-4; CDR3 protein: CASRLTGSVDQPQHF
J gene: TRBJ2-1; clone size: -; CDR3 length: 18; V gene: TRBV11-3; CDR3 protein: CASSAGEWDRVILGEQFF
J gene: TRBJ2-3; clone size: medium-sized; CDR3 length: 16; V gene: TRBV29-1; CDR3 protein: CSVDKILQGGTDTQYF
J gene: TRBJ1-1; clone size: -; CDR3 length: 15; V gene: TRBV7-3; CDR3 protein: CASSPTGTVNTEAFF
J gene: TRBJ2-2; clone size: -; CDR3 length: 20; V gene: TRBV30; CDR3 protein: CAWSVPGTSGSIANTGELFF
J gene: TRBJ2-1; clone size: -; CDR3 length: 14; V gene: TRBV4-2; CDR3 protein: CASSQRGPYNEQFF
J gene: TRBJ2-7; clone size: -; CDR3 length: 17; V gene: TRBV28; CDR3 protein: CASQGQGPFTGAYEQYF
J gene: TRBJ2-7; clone size: -; CDR3 length: 14; V gene: TRBV27; CDR3 protein: CASSPRTSGREQYF
J gene: TRBJ1-5; clone size: -; CDR3 length: 14; V gene: TRBV20-1; CDR3 protein: CSAPFDRGYQPQHF
J gene: TRBJ1-6; clone size: -; CDR3 length: 17; V gene: TRBV21-1; CDR3 protein: CASSKRRQGQSNSPIHF
J gene: TRBJ1-2; clone size: -; CDR3 length: 14; V gene: TRBV14; CDR3 protein: CASSQDEGYYGYTF
J gene: TRBJ2-1; clone size: -; CDR3 length: 15; V gene: TRBV4-3; CDR3 protein: CASSQVGQGRDEQFF
J gene: TRBJ1-1; clone size: -; CDR3 length: 13; V gene: TRBV6-4; CDR3 protein: CASSAEGGAEAFF
J gene: TRBJ2-2; clone size: -; CDR3 length: 15; V gene: TRBV29-1; CDR3 protein: CSADPGTSNTGELFF
J gene: TRBJ1-1; clone size: -; CDR3 length: 14; V gene: TRBV12-3/TRBV12-4; CDR3 protein: CASSQGRVNTEAFF